This T cell receptor beta chain was sequenced in a study of blood T cell repertoires in COVID-19. The overall study: The samples span acute and convalescent COVID-19 from the United States, Italy and Spain. The cDNA or gDNA used as material had been derived from T cells, B-cell-depleted T cells, or PBMCs.

In the original processing: Reference gene primer amplification in the assay estimated nucleated cell counts. Using immunoSEQ multiplex PCR, the repertoire was profiled, and TCRdb retains in-frame clones only, with some absent. V and J calls and clone size are as listed in that table; D and trimming were resolved from the DNA. The sample gives roughly 95,000 clones, 85% to 95% of which show up once; around 3.9% is in the top ten. Trimming removed 0 bases at V and 0 bases at J, with 8 bases between. Germline loops: CDR1 SGHAT, CDR2 FQNNGV. The CDR3 is 15 residues long. The specimen was peripheral blood. The origin of this receptor is a woman between 50 and 59 years old in a cohort sampled during active COVID-19. The V call is TRBV11-2, the J call TRBJ1-1; D ambiguous. CDR3 DNA: TGTGCCAGCAGCTTAGAGTTACAGCTGAACACTGAAGCTTTCTTT. Its protein is CASSLELQLNTEAFF.